The 32 T cell receptor beta chains below all came from one sample that was sequenced in a study of immune evolution from preneoplasia to lung adenocarcinoma. Measured with immunoSEQ multiplex PCR; TCRdb has only the in-frame clones, and not every one. The repertoire holds tens of thousands of clones, with 65% to 75% as singletons. The sequencing input was FFPE invasive lung adenocarcinoma tissue. These receptors all stem from a person between 60 and 69 years old with lung adenocarcinoma.

This chain joins TRBV19 and TRBJ2-1; 9 bases are shared with TRBD2. Germline trimming cut 1 base from V and 7 bases from J; bases unmatched to any gene: 11. The CDR3 totals 17 residues. From germline, CDR1 is LNHDA and CDR2 SQIVND (reference sequence). CDR3 sequence (DNA): TGTGCCAGTAGTATAGGGGGATTTAGCGGGAGTCAAAATGAGCAGTTCTTC. Amino acids: CASSIGGFSGSQNEQFF.

V gene TRBV5-1 combines with J gene TRBJ2-3; D unclear. Deletions cut 2 bases from V and 0 bases from J, with 7 bases between. Looked up from germline, CDR1 is SGHRS and CDR2 is YFSETQ. The CDR3 is made up of 14 amino acids. The CDR3 DNA is TGCGCCAGCAGCTTAGAGGACAGCACAGATACGCAGTATTTT. It encodes CASSLEDSTDTQYF.

Only one count was recorded for this clone. The V call is TRBV6-5, the J call TRBJ1-5; possible D gene TRBD1, 5 bases. Between the trimmed V and J ends, which lost 0 bases and 4 bases, there was a span of 7 bases. CDR3 length equals 14 residues. Germline V lookup: CDR1 MNHEY, CDR2 SVGAGI. CDR3 nucleotides: TGTGCCAGCAGTTACTCGGGACGGAATCAGCCCCAGCATTTT. Translated, it gives CASSYSGRNQPQHF.

The chain couples TRBV7-8 to TRBJ2-2; D is possibly TRBD2 (6 bases). The CDR3 has 17 amino acids. Germline-derived CDR1 and CDR2 are SGHVS and FQNEAQ. Trimming took off 3 bases at V and 0 bases at J, with 14 bases between the two ends. The CDR3 loop reads CASSFLSGTSNTGELFF. The CDR3 coding sequence is TGTGCCAGCAGCTTCCTATCGGGGACTTCGAACACCGGGGAGCTGTTTTTT.

This clone occurred a few times. The genes are TRBV4-3 and TRBJ2-2, with unresolved D. The V gene's germline CDR1 is LGHNA and CDR2 YSLEER. This CDR3 comprises 11 residues. V was trimmed by 9 bases and J by 4 bases, leaving 6 bases between them. In DNA, the CDR3 is TGCGCCAGTGAGGCCACCGGGGAGCTGTTTTTT. This gives the protein CASEATGELFF.

V gene TRBV28 combines with J gene TRBJ2-5; D not resolved. Trimming stripped 8 bases from V and 4 bases from J, with 11 bases between. Germline CDR1 reads MDHEN; CDR2 reads SYDVKM. The CDR3 spans 12 residues. The CDR3 region has the DNA TGTGCCAGCTCTGGCATAATAGAGACCCAGTACTTC. Its protein product is CASSGIIETQYF.

V usage is TRBV12-5 and J usage is TRBJ2-7; D ambiguous. Between the trimmed V and J ends, which lost 1 base and 12 bases, there was a span of 13 bases. The CDR3 extends over 12 amino acids. Germline CDR1 reads LGHNT; CDR2 reads FRNRAP. The CDR3: CASGLDRPDLYF. The CDR3 DNA reads TGTGCTAGTGGTTTGGATCGTCCCGATTTGTACTTC.

Comment on this clone: A single base separates this from a much larger clone, so it may be a read error. The genes are TRBV11-2 and TRBJ1-5; D is possibly TRBD1 (6 bases). The germline V and J ends were trimmed by 0 bases and 12 bases, with 15 bases remaining between them. Germline-derived CDR1 and CDR2 are SGHAT and FQNNGV. The CDR3 covers 14 residues. CDR3 sequence reads: CASSLDLQGNLQHF. The CDR3 DNA is TGTGCCAGCAGCTTAGATTTACAGGGAAATCTCCAGCATTTT.

This clone was detected a few times. This chain's CDR3 is CASSQTGVAFF. The CDR3 DNA reads TGCGCCAGCAGCCAGACAGGGGTTGCTTTCTTT. The chain uses TRBV10-2 and TRBJ1-1, with 8 bases lining up with TRBD1. The germline gives CDR1 WSHSY, CDR2 SAAADI. The CDR3 sequence is 11 residues long. With V trimmed by 6 bases and J by 11 bases, 5 bases remained unmatched.

The V and J genes are TRBV11-2 and TRBJ2-2; 15 bases are a match to TRBD2. CDR1 and CDR2 (germline): SGHAT, FQNNGV. The CDR3 contains 15 residues. The J segment lost 10 bases and the V segment lost 5 bases, leaving 5 bases of the junction unmatched. The CDR3 coding sequence is TGTGCCAGCAGCCCCCGGACTAGCGGGAGGGTGGAGCTGTTTTTT. Its protein product is CASSPRTSGRVELFF.

This clone appeared once. The genes are TRBV19 and TRBJ1-2; a weak D match, TRBD1 (5 bases). The CDR3 length is 18 residues. V lost 7 bases to trimming and J lost 4 bases, with 28 bases between them. From germline, CDR1 is LNHDA and CDR2 SQIVND (reference sequence). In nucleotides, the CDR3 is TGTGCCAGTACCCCCTTGGCAGGGCATTCCCCCAATTTCTATGGCTACACCTTC. This translates into CASTPLAGHSPNFYGYTF. Full variable domain (outside the CDR3, taken from reference TRBV19 and TRBJ1-2): DGGITQSPKYLFRKEGQNVTLSCEQNLNHDAMYWYRQDPGQGLRLIYYSQIVNDFQKGDIAEGYSVSREKKESFPLTVTSAQKNPTAFYLCASTPLAGHSPNFYGYTFGSGTRLTVV.

The rearrangement joins TRBV4-1 to TRBJ2-1; D is perhaps TRBD1 (6 bases). Germline V lookup: CDR1 MGHRA, CDR2 YSYEKL. There are 15 residues in the CDR3. Trimming removed 4 bases from V and 7 bases from J, with 17 bases in between. CDR3 sequence: CASSPRQGSGNEQFF. For the CDR3, the DNA is TGCGCCAGCAGCCCTCGTCAGGGGTCGGGGAATGAGCAGTTCTTC.

The chain joins TRBV28 to TRBJ1-5; 8 positions match TRBD1. Per the germline V gene, CDR1 is MDHEN and CDR2 is SYDVKM. The length of the CDR3 is 14 residues. J gave up 5 bases and V 5 bases, and 5 bases lay outside the gene matches. Here the CDR3 reads CASSPQTGDQPQHF. CDR3 DNA sequence: TGTGCCAGCAGTCCCCAGACAGGGGATCAGCCCCAGCATTTT.

The gene calls are TRBV7-9 and TRBJ1-2, with D possibly being TRBD1 (6 bases). The V gene lost 5 bases and the J gene lost 7 bases, with 14 bases spanning the gap. The CDR3 consists of 13 residues. Per the germline V gene, CDR1 is SEHNR and CDR2 is FQNEAQ (reference sequence). The CDR3 here is CASSLGGGGGYTF. The CDR3 DNA reads as TGTGCCAGCAGCCTCGGGGGCGGCGGTGGCTACACCTTC.

The rearrangement joins TRBV21-1 to TRBJ2-5; TRBD1 is taken as the D call from the table, unchecked against the DNA. TRBV21-1 is labeled a pseudogene. CDR3 length: 13 amino acids. The DNA of the CDR3 is TGTGCCAGCAGCAAAGGGGGCGAAGAGACCCAGTACTTC. Protein sequence: CASSKGGEETQYF.

This clone is a singleton in its sample. The rearrangement joins TRBV4-2 to TRBJ2-2; 7 positions match TRBD2. The V segment lost 4 bases and the J segment 1 base; nucleotides outside the gene matches: 3. Germline V gene sequence: CDR1 LGHNA, CDR2 YNFKEQ. CDR3 length: 15 residues. The CDR3 nucleotides read TGTGCCAGCAGCCGTTCTAGCGGGAACACCGGGGAGCTGTTTTTT. Translated, it gives CASSRSSGNTGELFF.

The J gene is TRBJ2-1, the V gene TRBV18, with D maybe TRBD1 (6 bases). The CDR3 loop spans 17 amino acids. Germline V lookup: CDR1 KGHSH, CDR2 LQKENI. The V gene lost 4 bases and the J gene lost 2 bases, with 18 bases spanning the gap. CDR3 bases: TGTGCCAGCTCACTAGCCCGGACAGCCTACGCCTACAATGAGCAGTTCTTC. Translating gives CASSLARTAYAYNEQFF.

V usage is TRBV28 and J usage is TRBJ2-5; 8 bases align to TRBD2. The CDR3 sequence is 15 residues long. The V segment lost 2 bases and the J segment 3 bases; nucleotides outside the gene matches: 5. Germline V gene sequence: CDR1 MDHEN, CDR2 SYDVKM. CDR3 sequence (DNA): TGTGCCAGCAGTTTAGTGGTAGCGGGGAAAGAGACCCAGTACTTC. This encodes CASSLVVAGKETQYF.

This chain links TRBV5-1 with TRBJ1-2; D unclear. The V end lost 0 bases, the J end lost 1 base, and 4 bases lay between the germline ends. The CDR3 length is 13 residues. Germline assignment: CDR1 SGHRS and CDR2 YFSETQ. Here the CDR3 reads CASSLDYNYGYTF. The CDR3 nucleotides are TGCGCCAGCAGCTTGGACTATAACTATGGCTACACCTTC.

The chain joins TRBV19 to TRBJ1-2, with D unclear. V dropped 5 bases and J dropped 10 bases, with 14 bases sitting between them. The CDR3 sequence is 12 residues long. CDR1 and CDR2 (germline): LNHDA, SQIVND (reference sequence). The CDR3 spells CASSLIIGDYTF. CDR3 bases: TGTGCCAGTAGTTTGATAATTGGAGACTACACCTTC.

J is TRBJ2-2 and V is TRBV7-3; D unclear. Germline V gives CDR1 SGHTA, CDR2 FQGTGA. The CDR3 totals 13 residues. The germline V and J ends were trimmed by 0 bases and 5 bases, with 4 bases remaining between them. The CDR3 bases are TGTGCCAGCAGCTTAACTAGGACCGGGGAGCTGTTTTTT. Residues: CASSLTRTGELFF.

Of note for this clone: At one end the junction does not follow the germline gene, possibly because of a read error. The chain uses TRBV25-1 and TRBJ2-3; D is unresolved. The germline CDR1 and CDR2 sequences are MGHDK and SYGVNS. This CDR3 has 10 residues. CDR3 sequence: CANSRDTQYF. CDR3 DNA sequence: TGTGCCAACAGTCGGGATACGCAGTATTTT.

The gene calls are TRBV19 and TRBJ2-7; weak D call: TRBD2 (6 bases). Germline CDR1 is LNHDA and CDR2 is SQIVND (reference sequence). This CDR3 comprises 14 residues. V lost 3 bases to trimming and J lost 0 bases, with 9 bases between them. The chain's CDR3 is CASSMGTGSYEQYF. The CDR3 coding sequence is TGTGCCAGTAGTATGGGGACTGGCTCCTACGAGCAGTACTTC.

This clone was seen a single time. The chain combines TRBV29-1 with TRBJ2-3; 9 bases fit TRBD2. The CDR3 spans 14 residues. CDR1 SQVTM and CDR2 ANQGSEA come from the germline V gene. Trimming took 6 bases from V and 4 from J; bases not matched to a gene: 8. CDR3 region: CSVRAGGQADTQYF. The CDR3 coding sequence is TGCAGCGTACGAGCGGGAGGACAGGCAGATACGCAGTATTTT.

A single count supports this clone. The CDR3 DNA sequence: TGTGCCAGCAGTAAGTGGGAGGGCAGGGGGCAGAATGAGCAGTTCTTC. Its translation is CASSKWEGRGQNEQFF. The chain has TRBV28 and TRBJ2-1, with D perhaps TRBD1 (8 bases). The CDR3 consists of 16 residues. Trimming cost V 5 bases and J 7 bases, with 21 bases left between them. CDR1 is MDHEN and CDR2 is SYDVKM in the germline V gene.

This chain connects TRBV28 to TRBJ1-4; 8 nucleotides match TRBD1. CDR3 length equals 15 residues. Per germline, CDR1 MDHEN and CDR2 SYDVKM. Unmatched junction bases numbered 8, after V lost 3 bases and J lost 8 bases. For the CDR3, the DNA is TGTGCCAGCAGTTTGAGTGGGACAGGTGGAGAAAAACTGTTTTTT. It is translated as CASSLSGTGGEKLFF.

This clone is deemed medium-sized. The V and J genes are TRBV6-4 and TRBJ2-7; D uncertain. V dropped 0 bases and J dropped 6 bases, with 15 bases sitting between them. Germline V gives CDR1 MRHNA, CDR2 SNTAGT. The CDR3 is made up of 15 amino acids. The CDR3, as DNA: TGTGCCAGCAGTGACTCGGTTCCACCCCCCCGCGAGCAGTACTTC. Its translation: CASSDSVPPPREQYF.

The CDR3, as DNA: TGTGCCAGCAGCCCGCCGGGCCAAGAGACCCAGTACTTC. It specifies CASSPPGQETQYF. The J gene is TRBJ2-5, the V gene TRBV7-9; D gene uncertain. The CDR3 loop spans 13 amino acids. CDR1 is SEHNR, CDR2 FQNEAQ, per germline (reference sequence). Trimming took 5 bases from V and 1 from J, leaving 8 bases between them.

The rearrangement joins TRBV2 to TRBJ2-5; D might be TRBD1 or TRBD2, each matching 5 bases. Germline-derived CDR1 and CDR2 are SNHLY and FYNNEI. Between the trimmed V and J ends, which lost 6 bases and 1 base, there was a span of 9 bases. This CDR3 has 13 amino acids. Written as DNA, the CDR3 is TGTGCCAGCAGAAGGGGACCCCAAGAGACCCAGTACTTC. Its translation: CASRRGPQETQYF. Full variable domain (missing parts from reference TRBV2 and TRBJ2-5): EPEVTQTPSHQVTQMGQEVILRCVPISNHLYFYWYRQILGQKVEFLVSFYNNEISEKSEIFDDQFSVERPDGSNFTLKIRSTKLEDSAMYFCASRRGPQETQYFGPGTRLLVL.

V usage is TRBV7-9 and J usage is TRBJ1-3; 8 bases map to TRBD1. In germline, CDR1 is SEHNR, CDR2 FQNEAQ (reference sequence). The CDR3 extends over 14 amino acids. Trimming removed 3 bases from V and 6 bases from J; junction bases left unmatched: 4. CDR3 in amino acids: CASSFGQGENTIYF. The DNA of the CDR3 is TGTGCCAGCAGCTTCGGACAGGGAGAAAACACCATATATTTT.

This sequence joins TRBV5-4 and TRBJ2-5; D is unclear. CDR3 length: 13 residues. Trimming took off 0 bases at V and 5 bases at J, with 8 bases between the two ends. Per the germline V gene, CDR1 is SGHNT and CDR2 is YYREEE (reference sequence). CDR3 in DNA: TGTGCCAGCAGCTTGGTGGGTATTGAGACCCAGTACTTC. Translating it yields CASSLVGIETQYF.

V is TRBV11-3 and J is TRBJ1-5; D possibly corresponds to TRBD1 (5 bases). Trimming took 0 bases from V and 1 from J, leaving 7 bases between them. Germline assignment: CDR1 SGHNT and CDR2 YENEEA. CDR3 length equals 15 residues. This chain's CDR3 is CASSLDGGSNQPQHF. CDR3 sequence (DNA): TGTGCCAGCAGCTTAGACGGGGGGAGCAATCAGCCCCAGCATTTT.